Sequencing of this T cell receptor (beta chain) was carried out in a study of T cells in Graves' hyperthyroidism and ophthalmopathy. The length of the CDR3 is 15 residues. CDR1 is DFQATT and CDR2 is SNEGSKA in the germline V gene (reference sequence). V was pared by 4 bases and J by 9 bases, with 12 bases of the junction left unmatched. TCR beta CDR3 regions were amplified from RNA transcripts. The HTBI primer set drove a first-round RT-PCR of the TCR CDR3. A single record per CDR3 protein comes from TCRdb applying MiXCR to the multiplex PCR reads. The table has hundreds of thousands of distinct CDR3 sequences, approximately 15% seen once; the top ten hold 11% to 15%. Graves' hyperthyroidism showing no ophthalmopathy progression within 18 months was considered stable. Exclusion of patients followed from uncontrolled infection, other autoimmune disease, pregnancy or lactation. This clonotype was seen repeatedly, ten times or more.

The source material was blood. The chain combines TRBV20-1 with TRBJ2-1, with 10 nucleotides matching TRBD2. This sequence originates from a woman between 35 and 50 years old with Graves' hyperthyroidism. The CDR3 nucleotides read TGCAGTGCTAAAATGTTCCCGGGACTAGCGCCTGAGCAGTTCTTC. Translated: CSAKMFPGLAPEQFF.